This T cell receptor (beta chain) was sequenced for a study of Tregs in tolerant kidney transplant recipients. Turning to this clone: Its antigen is not known.

The CDR3 is 15 residues long. Looked up from germline, CDR1 is SNHLY and CDR2 is FYNNEI. V was trimmed by 2 bases and J by 6 bases, leaving 14 bases between them. Regarding the study as a whole: Tregs expanded with activated donor B cells seemed most donor-specific. The small number of patients limits these findings pending further validation.

Thawed PBMCs were FACS-sorted into unstimulated CD4+CD25+CD127- regulatory T cells, CD4+CD25- non-regulatory cells, CD4 and CD8 cells. Sequencing was performed with immunoSEQ multiplex PCR; in TCRdb, only in-frame clones are kept and a portion is missing. The data contain some 240,000 clones, roughly 80% of them singletons. This TCR was recovered from a human donor in good health. Sequenced input: CD4+ T cells from blood. V is TRBV2 and J is TRBJ2-1; D is ambiguous. CDR3 region: CASSEWKSWGNEQFF. The CDR3 DNA is TGTGCCAGCAGTGAATGGAAATCATGGGGCAATGAGCAGTTCTTC.